The TCR beta chain under discussion was sequenced for a study of post-analysis software for immune sequencing data. For the study at large: Recorded subtypes: relapsing-remitting, secondary progressive, progressive-relapsing; some patients unannotated.

Study conclusions and caveats: Five TRBV segments occurring more often in patients than controls included TRBV5-6, TRBV5-1 and TRBV20-1. Significantly lower normalized Chao1 diversity was seen in multiple sclerosis patients than in controls. Co-batched samples clustered tightly together by F measure.

V shed 6 bases and J shed 0 bases, with 9 bases lying between them. CDR1 SNHLY and CDR2 FYNNEI come from the germline V gene. The CDR3 totals 14 residues. Note on this clonotype: The antigen is unknown.

Every TCR beta cDNA library bore unique molecular identifiers. Roughly 450,000 cDNA molecules came from 1 to 10 million T cells. TCRdb passed the PCR reads through MiXCR, listing each CDR3 protein once. The sample lists about 540,000 distinct CDR3 sequences, approximately 34% occurring once. The receptor was isolated from a girl aged 2-17 years with multiple sclerosis. Sequencing was carried out using blood. The rearrangement joins TRBV2 to TRBJ2-1; D is undetermined. This chain's CDR3 is CASSIQSSYNEQFF. The CDR3 DNA follows: TGTGCCAGCAGCATACAGTCCTCCTACAATGAGCAGTTCTTC. The whole variable domain, filled in from reference TRBV2 and TRBJ2-1, reads EPEVTQTPSHQVTQMGQEVILRCVPISNHLYFYWYRQILGQKVEFLVSFYNNEISEKSEIFDDQFSVERPDGSNFTLKIRSTKLEDSAMYFCASSIQSSYNEQFFGPGTRLTVL.